These 14 T cell receptor beta chains originate from one sample sequenced in a study of glioma-infiltrating T cells. Amplification of TCR alpha and beta CDR3 regions from RNA used iRepertoire nested multiplex PCR. From the multiplex PCR reads, TCRdb called clonotypes with MiXCR, one entry per CDR3 protein. The data contain around 99,000 distinct CDR3 sequences, 25% to 30% of them seen just once; the ten biggest clones take up roughly 30%. Sample: glioma tissue, nonneoplastic brain tissue, or PBMCs (not recorded which). The receptor source for this set is a human donor with low-grade glioma or glioblastoma, undergoing nonglioma brain surgery, or in good health (not recorded which).

In this sample, this clonotype turned up a few times. The rearrangement joins TRBV29-1 to TRBJ2-1, with 11 positions matching TRBD1. The germline CDR1 and CDR2 sequences are SQVTM and ANQGSEA. CDR3 length equals 16 residues. Trimming at V came to 3 bases and at J to 3 bases, leaving 7 bases not matched to a gene. The CDR3 nucleotides read TGCAGCGTTGAGGCCATCGGGACAGGGGGCTACAATGAGCAGTTCTTC. This codes for CSVEAIGTGGYNEQFF.

This clonotype has a count of ten or more. CDR3: CSARDTGSAVTEAFF. The CDR3, as DNA: TGCAGTGCTAGAGATACAGGGAGCGCGGTCACTGAAGCTTTCTTT. The gene calls are TRBV20-1 and TRBJ1-1, with D perhaps matching TRBD1 (6 bases). This CDR3 has 15 amino acids. Looked up from germline, CDR1 is DFQATT and CDR2 is SNEGSKA (reference sequence). Trimming stripped 0 bases from V and 4 bases from J, with 15 bases between.

The sample holds many counts of this clonotype. The genes are TRBV12-3 or TRBV12-4 and TRBJ1-2; D gene uncertain. V lost 5 bases and J 6 bases, leaving 7 bases between the germline ends. The CDR3 has 11 residues. The CDR3 spells CASSLLHGYTF. DNA of the CDR3: TGTGCCAGCAGTCTTCTTCATGGCTACACCTTC.

About this clonotype: One junction end disagrees with the germline gene, perhaps due to a read error. The genes are TRBV7-6 and TRBJ2-3, with D maybe TRBD1 (6 bases). The CDR3 is 17 residues long. Per the germline V gene, CDR1 is SGHVS and CDR2 is FNYEAQ. CDR3 DNA sequence: TGCGCCAGCAGCTCGCCCGATTGGTGGGGGCGTGCAGATACGCAGTATTTT. This codes for CASSSPDWWGRADTQYF.

This chain uses TRBV19 with TRBJ2-1; no clear D. Trimming left V 2 bases short and J 7 bases short, with 9 bases between. CDR3 size: 13 residues. CDR1 is LNHDA and CDR2 is SQIVND in the germline V gene (reference sequence). The CDR3 DNA reads as TGTGCCAGTAGTATATCCATTCAGAATGAGCAGTTCTTC. Protein: CASSISIQNEQFF.

The sample holds many counts of this clonotype. The chain uses TRBV18 and TRBJ2-7; 9 bases fit TRBD1. Germline V gene lookup returns CDR1 KGHSH and CDR2 LQKENI. This CDR3 spans 12 amino acids. The ends lost 5 bases at V and 5 bases at J; junction bases unmatched: 1. The DNA for the CDR3 is TGTGCCAGCTCAAGACAGGGGGACGAGCAGTACTTC. The encoded protein is CASSRQGDEQYF. The variable domain in full, completed from reference TRBV18 and TRBJ2-7, reads NAGVMQNPRHLVRRRGQEARLRCSPMKGHSHVYWYRQLPEEGLKFMVYLQKENIIDESGMPKERFSAEFPKEGPSILRIQQVVRGDSAAYFCASSRQGDEQYFGPGTRLTVT.

The sample holds a few counts of this clonotype. V usage is TRBV12-3 or TRBV12-4 and J usage is TRBJ2-5, with TRBD2 as a possible D gene (6 bases). There are 15 residues in the CDR3. With 6 bases removed from V and 4 bases from J, the gap between germline ends came to 18 bases. The CDR3 spells CASRPLGGLRETQYF. CDR3 DNA: TGTGCCAGCAGGCCCTTGGGGGGTTTGAGAGAGACCCAGTACTTC.

The chain is built from TRBV24-1 and TRBJ2-5; D is possibly TRBD2 (6 bases). V lost 11 bases and J 11 bases, leaving 17 bases between the germline ends. The V gene's germline CDR1 is KGHDR and CDR2 SFDVKD. This CDR3 contains 11 residues. CDR3 loop: CASERWGTQYF. CDR3 DNA sequence: TGTGCCAGCGAAAGGTGGGGGACTCAGTACTTC.

At least ten counts were recorded for this clonotype. The chain employs TRBV18 and TRBJ1-2; D is unresolved. V was clipped by 3 bases and J by 8 bases, with 19 bases between them. CDR1 is KGHSH and CDR2 is LQKENI in the germline V gene. This CDR3 comprises 15 residues. The CDR3 DNA reads TGTGCCAGCTCACCCCCCGGCAGCGGACGAGGGGGCTACACCTTC. This gives the protein CASSPPGSGRGGYTF.

This clonotype was found many times. The chain is built from TRBV3-1 and TRBJ2-3, with 10 nucleotides matching TRBD2. Germline assignment: CDR1 LGHDT and CDR2 YNNKEL (reference sequence). Trimming removed 4 bases from V and 0 bases from J; junction bases left unmatched: 4. The CDR3 has 16 amino acids. CDR3: CASSRRTSGSTDTQYF. The CDR3 DNA is TGTGCCAGCAGCCGGCGGACTAGCGGTAGCACAGATACGCAGTATTTT.

This clonotype showed up many times. The V and J genes are TRBV27 and TRBJ2-5; 11 nucleotides match TRBD2. The ends lost 5 bases at V and 4 bases at J; junction bases unmatched: 3. This CDR3 spans 14 amino acids. CDR1 and CDR2 from the germline V gene are MNHEY and SMNVEV (reference sequence). The CDR3 DNA sequence: TGTGCCAGCAGTCCCGGGACTAGCGGAGAGACCCAGTACTTC. Translation: CASSPGTSGETQYF.

This clonotype has just one count. V gene TRBV20-1 combines with J gene TRBJ1-2, with D unresolved. CDR1 and CDR2 from the germline V gene are DFQATT and SNEGSKA (reference sequence). CDR3 length: 13 amino acids. V dropped 3 bases and J dropped 3 bases, with 11 bases sitting between them. DNA of the CDR3: TGCAGTGCTAGGAGACCGTCGGACTATGGCTACACCTTC. This gives the protein CSARRPSDYGYTF.

This clonotype was recorded at least ten times. A read error may account for a junction end that differs from germline. The rearrangement uses TRBV3-1 and TRBJ2-3; D uncertain. This CDR3 is built from 14 residues. Germline values: CDR1 LGHDT, CDR2 YNNKEL (reference sequence). The CDR3 spells CASSQSRSIDTQYF. CDR3 nucleotides: TGTGCCAGCAGCCAAAGTCGGAGCATAGATACGCAGTATTTT.

This clonotype was counted many times. The CDR3 loop reads CASRVTGNNSPLHF. CDR3 nucleotides: TGTGCCAGCAGGGTTACAGGGAATAATTCACCCCTCCACTTT. The V call is TRBV6-1, the J call TRBJ1-6; weak D call: TRBD1 (6 bases). The CDR3 is made up of 14 amino acids. The V and J ends lost 6 bases and 5 bases respectively, with 11 bases between them. The germline gives CDR1 MNHNS, CDR2 SASEGT.